This entry lists 5 T cell receptor beta chains sequenced from one sample in a study of T cells in tumors after PD-1 blockade. The data were produced by immunoSEQ multiplex PCR, yet TCRdb's version contains in-frame clones alone and is incomplete. The repertoire holds 50,000 or so clones, with 75% to 80% as singletons. The sequences come from PBMCs, collected before anti-PD-1 treatment. The receptors stem from a human donor with basal cell carcinoma.

The chain recombines TRBV29-1 with TRBJ1-1; D is uncertain. Between the trimmed V and J ends, which lost 4 bases and 3 bases, there was a span of 12 bases. This CDR3 comprises 13 residues. Germline V gene sequence: CDR1 SQVTM, CDR2 ANQGSEA. The CDR3 loop reads CSVAQRRDTEAFF. In DNA form, the CDR3 reads TGCAGCGTTGCTCAGCGGAGGGACACTGAAGCTTTCTTT.

In this sample, this clone turned up once. The DNA for the CDR3 is TGTGCCTGGACCAAAACGGTTGGCTACACCTTC. Translated: CAWTKTVGYTF. This chain uses TRBV30 with TRBJ1-2; D is unclear. Per germline, CDR1 GTSNPN and CDR2 SVGIG (reference sequence). This CDR3 has 11 amino acids. V was pared by 4 bases and J by 7 bases, with 10 bases between.

The chain links TRBV2 to TRBJ1-2, with 7 bases lining up with TRBD1. Losses at the gene ends were 7 bases for V and 4 bases for J; bases not matched to a gene: 9. This CDR3 is 14 amino acids long. Germline CDR1 is SNHLY and CDR2 is FYNNEI. The CDR3 here is CASTPSGTAYGYTF. Written as DNA, the CDR3 is TGTGCCAGCACCCCCTCGGGGACAGCCTATGGCTACACCTTC.

The V gene is TRBV5-1, the J gene TRBJ2-7; 11 nucleotides align to TRBD2. V gave up 4 bases and J gave up 5 bases; unmatched junction bases: 5. The CDR3 loop spans 14 amino acids. CDR1 and CDR2 from the germline V gene are SGHRS and YFSETQ. CDR3 amino acids: CASSTQTSGNEQYF. The CDR3 nucleotides read TGCGCCAGCAGCACACAGACTAGCGGGAACGAGCAGTACTTC.

This rearrangement joins TRBV2 to TRBJ1-2, with 10 bases that match TRBD1. The CDR3 is made up of 14 amino acids. Germline V gives CDR1 SNHLY, CDR2 FYNNEI. With 5 bases clipped from V and 6 bases from J, the junction kept 6 bases outside the gene matches. The CDR3 sequence is CASSRQGADNGYTF. The DNA of the CDR3 is TGTGCCAGCAGTAGACAGGGGGCGGATAATGGCTACACCTTC.